This TCR beta chain was retrieved from a study of CD8+ T cells in alopecia areata. Looking at the study overall: Among treated patients, oral tofacitinib was administered at 5 to 10 mg twice daily.

The CDR3 extends over 15 amino acids. Germline V gives CDR1 LNHNV, CDR2 YYDKDF (reference sequence). The V gene lost 0 bases and the J gene lost 6 bases, with 14 bases spanning the gap. cDNA prepared by RNA extraction and subsequent reverse transcription served as the template for sequencing. Here immunoSEQ multiplex PCR was the method, and the copy in TCRdb shows in-frame clones only, minus some. The table records hundreds of thousands of clones, over 60% of them present only once. To note about this clone: Its specificity is not known.

Whole-study findings and limits: Lesional scalp, especially alopecia totalis/universalis, showed higher clonality than normal scalp.

Treatment indicated: oral pan-JAK inhibitor, 5-10 mg twice daily. PBMCs yielded sorted CD4+ and CD8+ T cells. The specimen was CD4+ T cells sorted from blood, collected at week 44, from a patient treated with tofacitinib. The chain combines TRBV15 with TRBJ1-2, with a weak D call TRBD1 (6 bases). This sequence was found in a human donor with alopecia areata. CDR3 DNA sequence: TGTGCCACCAGCAGAGAAGCACAGGGTTACAATGGCTACACCTTC. Amino acid sequence: CATSREAQGYNGYTF.